These T cell receptor beta chains were read from a single sample in a study of blood T cell repertoires in COVID-19. Libraries were prepared by immunoSEQ multiplex PCR; TCRdb keeps only in-frame clonotypes and omits some of them. The profile covers about 300,000 clones, with 85% appearing a single time and about 2.3% taken by the ten largest. The material sequenced was PBMCs or T cells enriched from blood (not recorded which). All receptors derive from a woman aged 45 to 65 who had recovered from COVID-19. CDR3s leave out the opening cysteine and the closing phenylalanine or tryptophan. The order of the fields is J gene, V gene, CDR3 protein.

TRBJ1-1 TRBV5-1 ASSWTGGNTEAF
TRBJ2-1 TRBV7-8 ASSFRTGTSGYNEQF
TRBJ2-2 TRBV9 ASSLRTANTGELF
TRBJ1-1 TRBV28 ASNRELNTEAF
TRBJ1-1 TRBV6-5 ASSYSARKNTEAF
TRBJ1-2 TRBV7-8 ASSPGQGTGGYT
TRBJ2-7 TRBV27 ASSSGLAGVYEQY
TRBJ1-6 TRBV5-1 ASSSRGTGDSPLH
TRBJ1-5 TRBV13 ASSAAGQGFDQPQH
TRBJ1-1 TRBV10-2 ASSEIVNGEAF
TRBJ2-3 TRBV4-2 ASSQTRGGGLTDTQY
TRBJ1-6 TRBV3-1/TRBV3-2 ASSQDRGVYSPLH
TRBJ2-3 TRBV9 ASSAGVTFSDTQY
TRBJ1-6 TRBV10-1 ASSRVENSPLH
TRBJ1-2 TRBV24-1 ATSDHDSNYGYT
TRBJ2-1 TRBV18 ASSPTGQRGNEQF
TRBJ1-1 TRBV18 ASSPAARGIIEAF
TRBJ1-1 TRBV18 ASSSNRGVGTEAF
TRBJ2-2 TRBV5-1 ASSSLGTDTNTGELF
TRBJ1-1 TRBV7-2 ASSPRTGNTEAF
TRBJ1-5 TRBV6-1 ASSEGWQKSYQPQH
TRBJ2-2 TRBV19 ASRVTGTGELF
TRBJ1-1 TRBV24-1 ATSDGTAQNTEAF
TRBJ1-4 TRBV5-4 ASSLGQVNEKLF
TRBJ2-7 TRBV11-2 ASSLSVAVSSYEQY
TRBJ2-1 TRBV4-3 ASSQDGVAGIYEQF
TRBJ2-1 TRBV11-3 ASSLSRGSYNEQF
TRBJ2-2 TRBV9 ASSVGAGTSPGELF
TRBJ2-7 TRBV2 ASSPDRGFISYEQY
TRBJ2-1 TRBV29-1 SVLTGISGQGINEQF
TRBJ2-3 TRBV25-1 ASSSRGNTQY
TRBJ2-1 TRBV6-5 ASSRGEGRGEQF
TRBJ2-7 TRBV5-1 ASSWAELERGASSYEQY
TRBJ1-5 TRBV6-2/TRBV6-3 ASSRGGSNQPQH
TRBJ1-6 TRBV7-2 ASSPTGGANSPLH
TRBJ2-1 TRBV5-1 ASSDIAGGSYNEQF
TRBJ1-2 TRBV2 ASSEGLNYGYT
TRBJ2-5 TRBV3-1/TRBV3-2 ASSLHKATGWGETQY
TRBJ1-5 TRBV12-3/TRBV12-4 ASSVQGTQPQH
TRBJ2-1 TRBV29-1 SVVPPGQRSSYNEQF
TRBJ2-2 TRBV12-3/TRBV12-4 ASARAWLRELF
TRBJ2-7 TRBV3-1/TRBV3-2 ASSPSHTNPYEQY